Listed below are T cell receptor beta chains from one sample, sequenced in a study of cytomegalovirus exposure and HLA in healthy donors. Some clones are missing from TCRdb's copy, which holds only in-frame ones; the method was immunoSEQ multiplex PCR. The sample comprises approximately 80,000 clones, 74% of which are singletons, and around 22% rests with the top ten. Sequenced sample: PBMCs. These receptors originate from a young man in good health and CMV-seropositive. Each CDR3 is given with its conserved first and last residue.

cdr3_length	j_call	v_call	cdr3_aa
15	TRBJ1-1	TRBV6-5	CASSYSGQGDTEAFF
14	TRBJ1-1	TRBV2	CASSIQGGNTEAFF
15	TRBJ2-7	TRBV9	CASSVGGGLPYEQYF
15	TRBJ2-7	TRBV5-1	CASSPLGRGSYEQYF
14	TRBJ2-3	TRBV29-1	CSVGLAGSTDTQYF
14	TRBJ1-5	TRBV6-5	CASSYLQGDQPQNF
14	TRBJ2-7	TRBV6-6	CASNKDRGPYEQYF
13	TRBJ2-1	TRBV5-1	CASSLDRGHEQFF
15	TRBJ1-3	TRBV10-3	CASTGPTSSGNTIYF
12	TRBJ2-7	TRBV29-1	CSVGDIYYEQYF
14	TRBJ1-2	TRBV5-1	CASSLEGTVSGYTF
18	TRBJ2-3	TRBV5-6	CASSVRLAGTGRADTQYF
17	TRBJ2-3	TRBV4-2	CASSQRTTSGFTDTQYF
14	TRBJ1-1	TRBV27	CASSYGAVKTEAFF
15	TRBJ1-5	TRBV5-6	CASSLAAGSNQPQHF
15	TRBJ1-3	TRBV9	CASSVLSGAGNTIYF
14	TRBJ2-5	TRBV18	CASSQQGIQETQYF
15	TRBJ1-5	TRBV4-1	CASSQDGQGSQPQHF
13	TRBJ2-7	TRBV2	CASRGDSQGIKYF
14	TRBJ1-5	TRBV9	CASSVEDRYQPQHF
16	TRBJ2-1	TRBV5-1	CASSLAVASGNNEQFF
15	TRBJ2-2	TRBV28	CASSRDRSNTGELFF
16	TRBJ2-2	TRBV2	CASSGLAGGQVGELFF
12	TRBJ1-5	TRBV9	CASSVRVKPQHF
14	TRBJ2-5	TRBV27	CASSFERTQETQYF
15	TRBJ1-6	TRBV29-1	CSARIPGRRGSPLHF
17	TRBJ1-4	TRBV7-8	CASSPRTRSSSNEKLFF
14	TRBJ1-1	TRBV5-4	CASSWDRGNTEAFF
14	TRBJ1-4	TRBV5-1	CASSLGDSNEKLFF
15	TRBJ1-2	TRBV7-2	CASSLNADSYYGYTF
15	TRBJ1-5	TRBV28	CASSFRTGIFQPQHF
13	TRBJ2-7	TRBV19	CASSIINSYEQYF
12	TRBJ2-5	TRBV5-4	CASRTGRDTQYF
12	TRBJ1-1	TRBV2	CASSPTDFKAFF
15	TRBJ1-5	TRBV9	CASSVGDRRDQPQHF
13	TRBJ1-5	TRBV19	CASSPGVRQPQHF
15	TRBJ2-1	TRBV13	CASSFDRRHYNEQFF
14	TRBJ1-2	TRBV19	CASNLWTGDYGYTF
17	TRBJ2-3	TRBV15	CATSPSPVAGRTDTQYF
15	TRBJ2-1	TRBV2	CASSELAGGFNEQFF
14	TRBJ1-1	TRBV2	CASSEDGRVTEAFF
15	TRBJ2-7	TRBV5-1	CASSSGQGAYYEQYF
18	TRBJ1-5	TRBV5-6	CASSLPRDRGLENQPQHF
15	TRBJ2-5	TRBV19	CASSNRGDRQETQYF
14	TRBJ2-7	TRBV5-1	CASSLAGDKGEQYF
13	TRBJ2-7	TRBV6-6	CASRPGVAREQYF
13	TRBJ1-2	TRBV5-1	CASSLQGADGYTF
17	TRBJ2-7	TRBV9	CASSSPIGDIPPYEQYF
15	TRBJ1-5	TRBV7-8	CASSRTGGSNQPQHF
12	TRBJ1-1	TRBV6-6	CASTDRLNEAFF
13	TRBJ2-1	TRBV27	CASTASGGDEQFF
11	TRBJ2-5	TRBV20-1	CSARDAETQYF
17	TRBJ1-3	TRBV4-2	CASRVRTGDFSGNTIYF